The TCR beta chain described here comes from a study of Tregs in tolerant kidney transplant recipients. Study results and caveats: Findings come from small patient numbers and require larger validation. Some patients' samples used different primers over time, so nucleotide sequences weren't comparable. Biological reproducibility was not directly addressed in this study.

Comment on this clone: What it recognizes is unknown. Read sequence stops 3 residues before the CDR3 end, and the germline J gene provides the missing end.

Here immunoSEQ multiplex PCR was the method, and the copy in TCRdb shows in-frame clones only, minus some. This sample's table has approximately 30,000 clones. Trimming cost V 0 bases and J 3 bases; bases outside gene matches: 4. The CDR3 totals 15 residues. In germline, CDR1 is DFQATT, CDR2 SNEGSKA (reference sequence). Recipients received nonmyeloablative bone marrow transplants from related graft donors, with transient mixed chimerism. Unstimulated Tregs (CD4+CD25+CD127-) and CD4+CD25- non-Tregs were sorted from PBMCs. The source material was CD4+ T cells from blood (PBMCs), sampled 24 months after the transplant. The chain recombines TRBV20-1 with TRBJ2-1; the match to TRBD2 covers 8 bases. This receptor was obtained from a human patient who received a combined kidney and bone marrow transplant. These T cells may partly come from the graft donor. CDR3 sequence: CSARDSGTVYNEQFF. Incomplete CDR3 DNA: TGCAGTGCTAGAGATAGCGGGACGGTCTACAATGAG.